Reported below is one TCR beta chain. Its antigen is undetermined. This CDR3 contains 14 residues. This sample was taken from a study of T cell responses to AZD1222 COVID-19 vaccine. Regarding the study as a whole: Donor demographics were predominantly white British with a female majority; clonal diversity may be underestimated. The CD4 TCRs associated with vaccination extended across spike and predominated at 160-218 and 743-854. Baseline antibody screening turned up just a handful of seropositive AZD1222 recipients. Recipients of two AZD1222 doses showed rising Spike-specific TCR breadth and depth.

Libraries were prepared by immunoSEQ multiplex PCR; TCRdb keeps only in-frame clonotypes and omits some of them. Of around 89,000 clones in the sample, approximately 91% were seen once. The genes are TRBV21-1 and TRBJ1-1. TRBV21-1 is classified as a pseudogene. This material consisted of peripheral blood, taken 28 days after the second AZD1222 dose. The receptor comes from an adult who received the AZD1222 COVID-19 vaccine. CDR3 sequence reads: CASSNPALNTEAFF. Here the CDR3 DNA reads TGTGCCAGCAGCAACCCCGCTCTGAACACTGAAGCTTTCTTT.